The 10 T cell receptor beta chains below come from one sample, sequenced in a study of PD-L1 blockade in urothelial cancer. Sample time point: pretreatment peripheral blood. This table comes from immunoSEQ multiplex PCR, and its TCRdb copy is limited to in-frame clones, with some not included. The sample records about 52,000 clones, about 80% being singletons. The sequenced sample was PBMCs, obtained around atezolizumab (anti-PD-L1) treatment. These receptors were collected from a man in his forties or fifties with urothelial cancer.

This chain uses TRBV11-2 with TRBJ2-7, with D perhaps TRBD2 (5 bases). The V end lost 2 bases, the J end lost 2 bases, and 7 bases lay between the germline ends. This CDR3 is 13 amino acids long. From germline, CDR1 is SGHAT and CDR2 FQNNGV. The CDR3 here is CASSLILAYEQYF. In DNA, the CDR3 is TGTGCCAGCAGCTTAATACTAGCCTACGAGCAGTACTTC.

This clone has a single count. The genes are TRBV7-2 and TRBJ2-7; tentatively, D is TRBD2 (6 bases). From germline, CDR1 is SGHTA and CDR2 FQGNSA. V lost 5 bases and J 2 bases, leaving 10 bases between the germline ends. The CDR3 is 13 amino acids. CDR3 sequence (DNA): TGTGCCAGCAGCCCAGGAGGGACCTACGAGCAGTACTTC. Residues: CASSPGGTYEQYF.

The CDR3: CASSPGQVTNSPLHF. The CDR3 DNA reads as TGTGCCAGCTCACCAGGACAGGTTACCAATTCACCCCTCCACTTT. The chain recombines TRBV18 with TRBJ1-6; 7 bases align to TRBD1. CDR1 KGHSH and CDR2 LQKENI come from the germline V gene. V lost 2 bases and J lost 7; bases outside the gene matches: 5. This CDR3 region has 15 residues.

The chain is built from TRBV5-1 and TRBJ1-2; TRBD1 agrees at 9 bases. V shed 4 bases and J 6 bases; nucleotides not matched to a gene: 10. The CDR3 extends over 15 amino acids. Germline V CDR1 and CDR2: SGHRS, YFSETQ. Here the CDR3 DNA reads TGCGCCAGCAGCCCAGCCGGGACAGGGAGGCATGGCTACACCTTC. Translating it yields CASSPAGTGRHGYTF.

The J gene is TRBJ2-1, the V gene TRBV30, with 13 positions matching TRBD2. This CDR3 spans 15 amino acids. After removal of 2 bases from V and 9 bases from J, the junction contained 7 bases not matched to a gene. Germline V gene sequence: CDR1 GTSNPN, CDR2 SVGIG (reference sequence). The CDR3 sequence: CAWSWTSGRLGEQFF. The CDR3 DNA reads as TGTGCCTGGAGTTGGACTAGCGGGAGACTTGGTGAGCAGTTCTTC.

The V call is TRBV29-1, the J call TRBJ1-2; 7 bases are shared with TRBD1. From germline, CDR1 is SQVTM and CDR2 ANQGSEA. With 7 bases clipped from V and 8 bases from J, the junction kept 10 bases outside the gene matches. The CDR3 sequence is 12 residues long. CDR3 amino acids: CSADRASGGYTF. The CDR3 DNA is TGCAGCGCTGACAGGGCTTCAGGAGGCTACACCTTC.

The CDR3 is CASSSPRGGDTEAFF. The CDR3 nucleotides read TGTGCCAGCAGTTCCCCGAGAGGGGGCGACACTGAAGCTTTCTTT. The rearrangement joins TRBV28 to TRBJ1-1; 7 nucleotides line up with TRBD1. The germline gives CDR1 MDHEN, CDR2 SYDVKM. The V segment lost 4 bases and the J segment 3 bases; nucleotides outside the gene matches: 8. This CDR3 is 15 amino acids long.

Only a few counts were recorded for this clone. The J gene is TRBJ2-1, the V gene TRBV9; D is possibly TRBD2 (5 bases). Looked up from germline, CDR1 is SGDLS and CDR2 is YYNGEE. The CDR3 is 18 amino acids. Trimming took 0 bases from V and 7 from J, leaving 23 bases between them. Written as DNA, the CDR3 is TGTGCCAGCAGCGTAGTGTCGCTTGCGTCAGCCCCGGGGAATGAGCAGTTCTTC. It encodes CASSVVSLASAPGNEQFF.

This clone appeared a few times. The chain combines TRBV30 with TRBJ1-2, with 7 bases fitting TRBD1. There are 13 residues in the CDR3. Germline lookup yields CDR1 GTSNPN and CDR2 SVGIG (reference sequence). J lost 4 bases, V lost 4 bases, and 6 bases had no gene match. The CDR3: CAWNRQGIYGYTF. CDR3 DNA: TGTGCCTGGAATAGACAGGGCATCTATGGCTACACCTTC.

This chain joins TRBV18 and TRBJ1-3; D ambiguous. Trimming removed 4 bases from V and 4 bases from J, with 14 bases in between. Germline V gene lookup returns CDR1 KGHSH and CDR2 LQKENI. The CDR3 length is 15 residues. CDR3 protein: CASSQWRARGNTIYF. The CDR3 nucleotides are TGTGCCAGCTCACAATGGAGGGCGAGAGGAAACACCATATATTTT.